This T cell receptor (beta chain) is from a study of blood T cell repertoires in COVID-19. About the research overall: The United States, Italy and Spain were the sources of the acute and convalescent COVID-19 samples. Sources were T cells, B-cell-depleted T cells, or PBMCs; the material itself was cDNA or gDNA.

This clone showed up just a few times. Per the original methods: Nucleated cell counts were estimated from reference gene primer amplification. TCRdb's table, derived via immunoSEQ multiplex PCR, lists solely in-frame clones and lacks some. V, J and clone size derive from that table, while D and trimming were established from the DNA sequence. The sample holds roughly 74,000 clones, 70% to 90% seen once. The germline V and J ends were trimmed by 5 bases and 1 base, with 13 bases remaining between them. Germline CDR1 reads SNHLY; CDR2 reads FYNNEI. The CDR3 is 15 residues long. The receptor was isolated from a man between 65 and 85 years old with acute or convalescent COVID-19. Input material: peripheral blood. This chain links TRBV2 with TRBJ2-3, with a weak D call TRBD2 (5 bases). This CDR3 is CASSPAEARTDTQYF. The CDR3 DNA is TGTGCCAGCAGTCCAGCGGAGGCCCGCACAGATACGCAGTATTTT.